This T cell receptor (beta chain) was obtained from a study of early T cells in non-severe SARS-CoV-2 infection. Study-wide context: Sequencing of bulk RNA from unsorted whole blood was done, without chain pairing. Study-level findings and limits: In VDJdb matching, anti-spike CD8 responses were favored while private and CD4 specificities went missing.

Trimming shortened V by 4 bases and J by 0 bases, and 11 bases separated the two germline ends. This CDR3 comprises 15 residues. Germline CDR1 MGHRA, CDR2 YSYEKL. Individual cDNA molecules were tagged with unique molecular identifiers. A single record per CDR3 protein comes from TCRdb applying MiXCR to the 5' RACE reads. The sample contains about 63,000 distinct CDR3 sequences, roughly 13% of which appear only once. Regarding this clonotype: Its antigen is currently unknown.

J is TRBJ2-3 and V is TRBV4-1, with D perhaps TRBD2 (5 bases). The sequenced sample consisted of whole blood. The sequence derives from an adult who was a healthcare worker with PCR-confirmed SARS-CoV-2 infection or an uninfected control (not recorded which). CDR3 DNA: TGCGCCAGCAGCCGCTGGACTTCTAGCACAGATACGCAGTATTTT. Its protein product is CASSRWTSSTDTQYF.